This T cell receptor (beta chain) was recorded in a study of spatial heterogeneity in lung cancer. Study as a whole: Sequencing of follow-up PBMC samples took place when they were available, at a median of around 2 years after resection.

TCRdb analysed the 5' RACE reads with MiXCR anew, one entry per CDR3 protein. The sample has roughly 120,000 distinct CDR3 sequences, 11% seen once. V dropped 6 bases and J dropped 2; count of bases not matched to a gene: 5. CDR1 and CDR2 from the germline V gene are KGHDR and SFDVKD. This CDR3 comprises 14 residues. Time point noted: blood at routine non-recurrence follow-up after resection. This clonotype was seen many times. The source of this sequence is a female donor with early-stage non-small cell lung cancer. Sequencing used PBMCs, obtained at follow-up. This chain connects TRBV24-1 to TRBJ1-2, with 7 nucleotides matching TRBD1. In nucleotides, the CDR3 is TGTGCCACCAGTCAACTGGGACAGAACTATGGCTACACCTTC. It is translated as CATSQLGQNYGYTF.